This TCR beta chain originates from a study of blood T cells in healthy people across ages. General study results and limits: CMV status of donors was not determined, possibly confounding expanded clonotype changes. A strong correlation between TCR beta diversity and naive T cell percentage was seen. From one million sequenced T cells, diversity estimates were lower bounds. Roughly linear age-related decline in beta diversity appeared, significant by age 40.

The CDR3 spans 12 residues. The germline V gene encodes CDR1 KGHSH and CDR2 LQKENI. The V gene lost 2 bases and the J gene lost 5 bases, with 3 bases spanning the gap. The second PCR ran about 7 to 12 cycles with a sample-barcoded 5' primer and J-beta primers. TCRdb passed the 5' RACE reads through MiXCR, listing each CDR3 protein once. The table includes about 1.8 million distinct CDR3 sequences, around 48% detected once. Worth noting for this clonotype: What it binds is not known.

Sequencing used blood. This sequence joins TRBV18 and TRBJ1-4; no definite D call. This clonotype originated in a woman aged 35 to 49 in good health. The CDR3 region has the DNA TGTGCCAGCTCACCAATAAATGAAAAACTGTTTTTT. Protein product: CASSPINEKLFF. Looking up the rest from reference TRBV18 and TRBJ1-4 gives the full variable domain: NAGVMQNPRHLVRRRGQEARLRCSPMKGHSHVYWYRQLPEEGLKFMVYLQKENIIDESGMPKERFSAEFPKEGPSILRIQQVVRGDSAAYFCASSPINEKLFFGSGTQLSVL.